Following are 8 T cell receptor beta chains from one sample sequenced in a study of T cell responses to AZD1222 COVID-19 vaccine. Some clones are missing from TCRdb's copy, which holds only in-frame ones; the method was immunoSEQ multiplex PCR. The table lists about 200,000 clones, roughly 94% of them singletons. The sample consisted of peripheral blood, taken 28 days after the second dose of the MenACWY control vaccine. The receptors were gathered from an adult who received the MenACWY meningococcal vaccine as a control.

The V gene is TRBV19, the J gene TRBJ2-7, with D perhaps matching TRBD1 (5 bases). Germline V gene data show CDR1 as LNHDA and CDR2 as SQIVND (reference sequence). The CDR3 consists of 14 residues. Trimming cost V 5 bases and J 2 bases, with 13 bases left between them. The CDR3 loop reads CASSSAGPPYEQYF. In nucleotides, the CDR3 is TGTGCCAGTAGTTCGGCAGGGCCACCCTACGAGCAGTACTTC. The full variable domain, in which reference TRBV19 and TRBJ2-7 provide the parts outside the CDR3, is DGGITQSPKYLFRKEGQNVTLSCEQNLNHDAMYWYRQDPGQGLRLIYYSQIVNDFQKGDIAEGYSVSREKKESFPLTVTSAQKNPTAFYLCASSSAGPPYEQYFGPGTRLTVT.

This rearrangement joins TRBV5-6 to TRBJ2-1; TRBD2 might be the D (6 bases). Germline V CDR1 and CDR2: SGHDT, YYEEEE. The V gene lost 1 base and the J gene lost 8 bases, with 10 bases spanning the gap. This CDR3 has 13 residues. This CDR3 reads CASSLTSSYEQFF. CDR3 bases: TGTGCCAGCAGCTTGACTAGCAGCTATGAGCAGTTCTTC.

The chain carries TRBV3-1 (or the pseudogene TRBV3-2) and TRBJ2-7, with D tentatively TRBD1 or TRBD2 (5 bases each). Trimming pared 4 bases from V and 3 bases from J, leaving 16 bases between. CDR3 size: 15 residues. Germline V CDR1 and CDR2: LGHDT, YNNKEL (reference sequence). The CDR3 loop reads CASSRVGAGLYEQYF. The CDR3 DNA follows: TGTGCCAGCAGCCGCGTCGGGGCAGGACTCTACGAGCAGTACTTC.

This chain links TRBV9 with TRBJ2-5; TRBD2 matches at 9 bases. The ends lost 4 bases at V and 7 bases at J; junction bases unmatched: 11. Germline V lookup: CDR1 SGDLS, CDR2 YYNGEE. This CDR3 is 15 amino acids long. The CDR3 coding sequence is TGTGCCAGCAGCCCTTCTGGTAGCGGGAGTTGGACCCAGTACTTC. Its translation: CASSPSGSGSWTQYF. The whole variable domain, filled in from reference TRBV9 and TRBJ2-5, reads DSGVTQTPKHLITATGQRVTLRCSPRSGDLSVYWYQQSLDQGLQFLIQYYNGEERAKGNILERFSAQQFPDLHSELNLSSLELGDSALYFCASSPSGSGSWTQYFGPGTRLLVL.

The chain recombines TRBV9 with TRBJ1-6; a possible D gene is TRBD1 (5 bases). The V end lost 3 bases, the J end lost 7 bases, and 11 bases lay between the germline ends. Germline CDR1 reads SGDLS; CDR2 reads YYNGEE. The CDR3 runs to 14 residues. CDR3 residues: CASSARQRNSPLHF. The CDR3 DNA reads TGTGCCAGCAGCGCCCGACAGAGAAATTCACCCCTCCACTTT.

This chain joins TRBV9 and TRBJ1-2; 7 positions agree with TRBD1. The CDR3 sequence is 15 residues long. The germline V gene has CDR1 SGDLS and CDR2 YYNGEE. V was clipped by 3 bases and J by 6 bases; unmatched bases: 11. CDR3 sequence reads: CASSERLEQGNGYTF. DNA of the CDR3: TGTGCCAGCAGCGAACGACTTGAACAGGGGAATGGCTACACCTTC.

V is TRBV18 and J is TRBJ1-1; no clear D gene. The V gene lost 5 bases and the J gene lost 1 base, with 5 bases spanning the gap. Per the germline V gene, CDR1 is KGHSH and CDR2 is LQKENI. The CDR3 length is 12 residues. The CDR3 DNA sequence: TGTGCCAGCTCATCCAAGAACACTGAAGCTTTCTTT. The encoded protein is CASSSKNTEAFF.

The rearrangement links TRBV5-6 to TRBJ1-1; a weak D match, TRBD1 (6 bases). This CDR3 spans 13 amino acids. Looked up from germline, CDR1 is SGHDT and CDR2 is YYEEEE. V lost 4 bases and J 11 bases, leaving 18 bases between the germline ends. DNA for the CDR3: TGTGCCAGCAGCCCCGAGGATGGGGGCGACGCTTTCTTT. As protein: CASSPEDGGDAFF. Together with reference TRBV5-6 and TRBJ1-1, the CDR3 gives the full variable domain: DAGVTQSPTHLIKTRGQQVTLRCSPKSGHDTVSWYQQALGQGPQFIFQYYEEEERQRGNFPDRFSGHQFPNYSSELNVNALLLGDSALYLCASSPEDGGDAFFGQGTRLTVV.